The present entry profiles one T cell receptor beta chain with its context. Sequencing was performed with immunoSEQ multiplex PCR; in TCRdb, only in-frame clones are kept and a portion is missing. The sample lists under 30,000 clones; approximately 90% were seen once. The sample originates from a study of T cell changes during pregnancy in multiple sclerosis. Germline V lookup: CDR1 SEHNR, CDR2 FQNEAQ (reference sequence). Trimming removed 4 bases at V and 12 bases at J, with 13 bases between. This CDR3 spans 12 amino acids. This specimen consisted of CD4+ T cells from peripheral blood mononuclear cells, obtained in the first trimester of pregnancy. The sequence derives from a female donor in good health, enrolled as a control in a pregnancy study. V and J are TRBV7-9 and TRBJ2-1, with TRBD2 as a possible D gene (6 bases). The DNA for the CDR3 is TGTGCCAGCAGCTCCACCGGGACTTCGCAGTTCTTC. Its translation is CASSSTGTSQFF.